The 19 T cell receptor beta chains below were found in one sample sequenced in a study of molecular identifiers for immune sequencing clone quantification. Each CDR3 protein is one row after TCRdb ran MiXCR on the PCR reads. The table lists about 510,000 distinct CDR3 sequences, 20% to 25% of them singletons. The sample comprised naive CD8+ T cells from blood, with Jurkat cell RNA spiked in. The subset was: FACS-sorted CD8+CD4-CCR7+CD45RA+ naive T cells. These receptors all stem from a human donor in good health. Some libraries in this study had Jurkat cell RNA spiked in.

This clonotype was seen ten or more times. The rearrangement links TRBV2 to TRBJ2-2; 10 nucleotides line up with TRBD1. J was trimmed by 5 bases and V by 3 bases; bases with no gene match: 3. This CDR3 comprises 15 residues. Germline V gene lookup returns CDR1 SNHLY and CDR2 FYNNEI. This CDR3 is CASSDGTGDTGELFF. As DNA, the CDR3 is TGTGCCAGCAGTGACGGGACAGGGGATACCGGGGAGCTGTTTTTT.

The V and J genes are TRBV7-9 and TRBJ1-5; 8 bases align to TRBD1. J gave up 2 bases and V 7 bases, and 4 bases lay outside the gene matches. The CDR3 is 14 amino acids. Germline V lookup: CDR1 SEHNR, CDR2 FQNEAQ (reference sequence). The CDR3 protein is CASNQGAGNQPQHF. The CDR3 bases are TGTGCCAGCAACCAGGGGGCTGGCAATCAGCCCCAGCATTTT.

DNA for the CDR3: TGTGCCAGCAGTTATGGGCGGGGGCTTACTGAAGCTTTCTTT. This codes for CASSYGRGLTEAFF. The chain employs TRBV6-2 or TRBV6-3 and TRBJ1-1, with D tentatively TRBD1 (6 bases). Trimming cost V 3 bases and J 5 bases, with 13 bases left between them. The CDR3 is 14 amino acids. Germline-derived CDR1 and CDR2 are MNHEY and SVGEGT.

As to this clonotype: A much larger clone lies a single base off, so this may be a read error. This chain joins TRBV7-2 and TRBJ1-6; D is possibly TRBD1 (6 bases). CDR3 length: 14 residues. Trimming took 4 bases from V and 6 from J, leaving 10 bases between them. The germline V gene encodes CDR1 SGHTA and CDR2 FQGNSA. As DNA, the CDR3 is TGTGCCAGCAGCTGCTCGGGGGCTAATTCACCCCTCCACTTT. This encodes CASSCSGANSPLHF.

Details on this clonotype: This may come from a read error, since a much larger clone is one base off. The V and J genes are TRBV7-9 and TRBJ2-3; TRBD1 agrees at 9 bases. Germline-derived CDR1 and CDR2 are SEHNR and FQNEAQ (reference sequence). The CDR3 totals 15 residues. The CDR3 region has the DNA TGTGCCGGCAGCTCCGGACAGGGGTTGACAGATACGCAGTATTTT. Its protein is CAGSSGQGLTDTQYF.

V and J are TRBV7-9 and TRBJ2-4, with D possibly being TRBD2 (6 bases). This CDR3 comprises 18 residues. The V and J ends lost 6 bases and 0 bases respectively, with 21 bases between them. From germline, CDR1 is SEHNR and CDR2 FQNEAQ (reference sequence). CDR3 in amino acids: CASSRPAEGPLAKNIQYF. The CDR3 bases are TGTGCCAGCAGTAGGCCAGCGGAGGGACCTCTAGCCAAAAACATTCAGTACTTC.

This clonotype was seen at least ten times. V and J are TRBV5-1 and TRBJ1-1; perhaps TRBD1 as D (5 bases). V dropped 1 base and J dropped 6 bases, with 19 bases sitting between them. CDR3 length: 16 amino acids. CDR1 and CDR2 (germline): SGHRS, YFSETQ. The chain's CDR3 is CASSLKGSARPPEAFF. The CDR3 DNA is TGCGCCAGCAGCTTGAAGGGGTCGGCGAGGCCTCCTGAAGCTTTCTTT.

Concerning this clonotype itself: Just one base apart from a much larger clone, this may be a read error. The V call is TRBV27, the J call TRBJ2-2; the D gene is possibly TRBD2 (5 bases). CDR1 and CDR2 from the germline V gene are MNHEY and SMNVEV (reference sequence). The CDR3 sequence is 13 residues long. The CDR3 bases are TGTGCCAGCAGTTTGCCTCTGACCGGGGAGCTGGTTTTT. Translating it yields CASSLPLTGELVF.

J is TRBJ1-4 and V is TRBV19; the D is unclear. This CDR3 spans 15 amino acids. Germline V gene lookup returns CDR1 LNHDA and CDR2 SQIVND (reference sequence). V lost 3 bases, J lost 0 bases, and 8 bases lay in between. CDR3 nucleotide sequence: TGTGCCAGTAGTATCGGGTCAGCAACTAATGAAAAACTGTTTTTT. It is translated as CASSIGSATNEKLFF. Supplemented by reference TRBV19 and TRBJ1-4, the full variable domain reads DGGITQSPKYLFRKEGQNVTLSCEQNLNHDAMYWYRQDPGQGLRLIYYSQIVNDFQKGDIAEGYSVSREKKESFPLTVTSAQKNPTAFYLCASSIGSATNEKLFFGSGTQLSVL.

This clonotype was counted at least ten times. The rearrangement links TRBV4-3 to TRBJ1-1, with 9 positions matching TRBD1. Germline values: CDR1 LGHNA, CDR2 YSLEER. J lost 7 bases, V lost 8 bases, and 8 bases had no gene match. This CDR3 is built from 13 residues. CDR3 in amino acids: CASQADRGVEAFF. CDR3 DNA sequence: TGCGCCAGCCAAGCGGACAGGGGTGTTGAAGCTTTCTTT.

This clonotype was detected ten times or more. The CDR3 loop reads CASSLTGESTDTQYF. Here the CDR3 DNA reads TGTGCCAGCAGTTTGACGGGGGAAAGCACAGATACGCAGTATTTT. The V and J genes are TRBV5-4 and TRBJ2-3, with a weak D call TRBD2 (6 bases). Trimming pared 5 bases from V and 0 bases from J, leaving 13 bases between. The length of the CDR3 is 15 residues. CDR1 and CDR2 from the germline V gene are SGHNT and YYREEE (reference sequence).

This clonotype was recorded at least ten times. The rearrangement joins TRBV7-9 to TRBJ1-5; D is perhaps TRBD1 (5 bases). The V and J ends lost 2 bases and 3 bases respectively, with 17 bases between them. The germline V gene encodes CDR1 SEHNR and CDR2 FQNEAQ (reference sequence). This CDR3 spans 17 amino acids. CDR3 nucleotides: TGTGCCAGCAGCTTACAAGGGGCGGAAAAGGACAATCAGCCCCAGCATTTT. Amino acids: CASSLQGAEKDNQPQHF.

As concerns this clonotype: A much larger clone lies a single base off, so this may be a read error. The chain couples TRBV7-2 to TRBJ1-6; a weak D match, TRBD1 (6 bases). The CDR3 is 15 amino acids. With 4 bases removed from V and 3 bases from J, the gap between germline ends came to 10 bases. In germline, CDR1 is SGHTA, CDR2 FQGNSA. CDR3 region: CASSSGQHYNSPLHF. The CDR3 nucleotides are TGTGCCAGCAGCTCAGGACAGCACTATAATTCACCCCTCCACTTT.

This clonotype was seen repeatedly, ten times or more. This rearrangement joins TRBV5-5 to TRBJ2-7; D remains unclear. Germline CDR1 SGHKS, CDR2 YYEKEE (reference sequence). Trimming pared 4 bases from V and 2 bases from J, leaving 13 bases between. The CDR3 has 14 amino acids. The CDR3: CASSKSVGAYEQYF. In nucleotides, the CDR3 is TGTGCCAGCAGCAAGAGTGTGGGTGCCTACGAGCAGTACTTC.

This clonotype was seen once. With a much larger clone just one base away, this may be a read error. This chain joins TRBV27 and TRBJ2-4; tentatively, D is TRBD2 (6 bases). Germline CDR1 and CDR2: MNHEY and SMNVEV (reference sequence). The CDR3 runs 14 residues. CDR3 amino acids: CACSLRGGKNIQYF. CDR3 nucleotides: TGTGCCTGCAGTTTAAGGGGAGGCAAAAACATTCAGTACTTC.

This clonotype has more than one count but fewer than ten. The CDR3 DNA sequence: TGTGCCAGCACCCCTTGGGACAGGGGACCGAACACTGAAGCTTTCTTT. Amino acids: CASTPWDRGPNTEAFF. The rearrangement links TRBV6-2 or TRBV6-3 to TRBJ1-1; TRBD1 agrees at 10 bases. The V gene end was trimmed by 7 bases and the J gene end by 1 base; junction bases not matched to a gene: 9. From germline, CDR1 is MNHEY and CDR2 SVGEGT. The CDR3 runs to 16 residues.

This clonotype appeared a few times. The chain couples TRBV7-9 to TRBJ1-1; D is unclear. V lost 2 bases to trimming and J lost 6 bases, with 10 bases between them. The germline V gene encodes CDR1 SEHNR and CDR2 FQNEAQ (reference sequence). This CDR3 spans 13 amino acids. The CDR3 DNA reads as TGTGCCAGCAGCTTACTAAGTCTTCCTGAAGCTTTCTTT. Translating it yields CASSLLSLPEAFF.

This clonotype was seen a handful of times. The chain links TRBV27 to TRBJ1-6, with TRBD1 identical over 7 bases. Germline assignment: CDR1 MNHEY and CDR2 SMNVEV (reference sequence). V shed 5 bases and J 7 bases; nucleotides not matched to a gene: 5. The CDR3 sequence is 14 residues long. DNA of the CDR3: TGTGCCAGCAGTCCCGGGACAGAAAATTCACCCCTCCACTTT. This translates into CASSPGTENSPLHF.

The V gene is TRBV27, the J gene TRBJ2-7; possibly TRBD1 for D (5 bases). This CDR3 is 17 amino acids long. V lost 1 base to trimming and J lost 0 bases, with 16 bases between them. From germline, CDR1 is MNHEY and CDR2 SMNVEV (reference sequence). This chain's CDR3 is CASSLFGRQPFSYEQYF. Written as DNA, the CDR3 is TGTGCCAGCAGTTTATTCGGTCGACAGCCTTTCTCCTACGAGCAGTACTTC.